These 24 T cell receptor beta chains were sequenced from one sample in a study of immune cell composition in non-small cell lung cancer. The assay was immunoSEQ multiplex PCR, and TCRdb's table has in-frame clones only and misses some. The sample consists of about 3,400 clones, under 75% of them appearing once. The specimen sequenced was lung tumor tissue. These TCRs come from a human donor with non-small cell lung cancer.

The chain links TRBV4-3 to TRBJ1-2; 10 bases line up with TRBD1. The CDR3 extends over 17 amino acids. The V gene's germline CDR1 is LGHNA and CDR2 YSLEER. The V gene end was trimmed by 1 base and the J gene end by 2 bases; junction bases not matched to a gene: 7. As DNA, the CDR3 is TGCGCCAGCAGCCAAGTTCGGACAGGGGGTTTGAACTATGGCTACACCTTC. Translated: CASSQVRTGGLNYGYTF.

This chain joins TRBV11-2 and TRBJ1-2; D not resolved. This CDR3 has 14 amino acids. The V end was cut by 5 bases, the J end by 5 bases, with 15 bases between. The germline gives CDR1 SGHAT, CDR2 FQNNGV. The DNA for the CDR3 is TGTGCCAGCAGCCCAGAGGGCCATGGGTATGGCTACACCTTC. This translates into CASSPEGHGYGYTF. Variable domain in full (rest from reference TRBV11-2 and TRBJ1-2): EAGVAQSPRYKIIEKRQSVAFWCNPISGHATLYWYQQILGQGPKLLIQFQNNGVVDDSQLPKDRFSAERLKGVDSTLKIQPAKLEDSAVYLCASSPEGHGYGYTFGSGTRLTVV.

The chain recombines TRBV11-2 with TRBJ2-2; 9 bases fit TRBD1. V shed 3 bases, J shed 5 bases, and the junction held 7 bases outside the gene matches. Germline CDR1 and CDR2: SGHAT and FQNNGV. The length of the CDR3 is 16 residues. The CDR3 protein is CASSFRGTGRTGELFF. The CDR3 DNA sequence: TGTGCCAGCAGCTTTCGAGGGACAGGGCGGACCGGGGAGCTGTTTTTT. Drawing the rest from reference TRBV11-2 and TRBJ2-2, the complete variable domain is EAGVAQSPRYKIIEKRQSVAFWCNPISGHATLYWYQQILGQGPKLLIQFQNNGVVDDSQLPKDRFSAERLKGVDSTLKIQPAKLEDSAVYLCASSFRGTGRTGELFFGEGSRLTVL.

The chain recombines TRBV6-5 with TRBJ2-7; D is uncertain. This CDR3 comprises 12 residues. Germline-derived CDR1 and CDR2 are MNHEY and SVGAGI. The V end lost 4 bases, the J end lost 9 bases, and 13 bases lay between the germline ends. The CDR3 bases are TGTGCCAGCAGTTCGGGTCCGTTCCGGCAGTACTTC. Translated: CASSSGPFRQYF.

In the case of this clone: A read error may account for a junction end that differs from germline. The genes are TRBV7-7 and TRBJ2-7, with TRBD2 identical over 12 bases. This CDR3 region has 16 residues. Germline CDR1 reads SSHAT; CDR2 reads FNYEAQ (reference sequence). This CDR3 reads CASSPSLAGGTYEQYF. The CDR3 DNA is TGTGCTAGCAGCCCTTCTCTAGCGGGAGGGACCTACGAGCAGTACTTC.

The genes are TRBV10-2 and TRBJ2-1, with D possibly being TRBD2 (6 bases). Per germline, CDR1 WSHSY and CDR2 SAAADI. V lost 6 bases, J lost 9 bases, and 15 bases lay in between. The CDR3 extends over 13 amino acids. The CDR3 protein is CASSLRLVGEQFF. Written as DNA, the CDR3 is TGCGCCAGCAGCCTCAGACTAGTTGGTGAGCAGTTCTTC.

V usage is TRBV7-3 and J usage is TRBJ2-3; 8 bases are a match to TRBD2. The germline gives CDR1 SGHTA, CDR2 FQGTGA. CDR3 size: 15 residues. The V and J ends lost 3 bases and 0 bases, in that order; junction bases with no gene match: 2. The CDR3 DNA reads as TGTGCCAGCAGCTTTGCGGGAGGTAGCACAGATACGCAGTATTTT. This sequence encodes CASSFAGGSTDTQYF.

The J gene is TRBJ2-3, the V gene TRBV10-3; a weak D match, TRBD2 (5 bases). V gave up 4 bases and J gave up 0 bases, with 11 bases separating them. CDR1 ENHRY and CDR2 SYGVKD come from the germline V gene. The CDR3 totals 15 residues. Here the CDR3 reads CAISGSLASTDTQYF. CDR3 in DNA: TGTGCCATCAGTGGTTCGCTAGCCAGCACAGATACGCAGTATTTT.

In this sample, this clone turned up a few times. The CDR3 sequence is CASSGNGGTQPQHF. CDR3 bases: TGCGCCAGCAGCGGTAACGGGGGGACTCAGCCCCAGCATTTT. V gene TRBV10-2 combines with J gene TRBJ1-5; tentative D call: TRBD1 (5 bases). The germline gives CDR1 WSHSY, CDR2 SAAADI. The V end lost 6 bases, the J end lost 6 bases, and 15 bases lay between the germline ends. The CDR3 is 14 amino acids.

The V call is TRBV29-1, the J call TRBJ2-7, with 9 bases lining up with TRBD1. Germline assignment: CDR1 SQVTM and CDR2 ANQGSEA. Germline trimming cut 6 bases from V and 3 bases from J; bases unmatched to any gene: 12. This CDR3 has 15 residues. CDR3 DNA: TGCAGCGTCGCTGAAAACCGGGACAGGGTCTACGAGCAGTACTTC. Its translation is CSVAENRDRVYEQYF.

This chain connects TRBV18 to TRBJ1-3, with 9 bases that match TRBD1. The germline V gene has CDR1 KGHSH and CDR2 LQKENI. CDR3 length: 16 residues. V gave up 2 bases and J gave up 2 bases; unmatched junction bases: 4. The CDR3 loop is CASSPNTGGAGNTIYF. The CDR3 nucleotides are TGTGCCAGCTCACCAAATACAGGGGGCGCTGGAAACACCATATATTTT.

V gene TRBV6-1 combines with J gene TRBJ1-2, with a tentative D call TRBD1 (6 bases). CDR3 length: 14 amino acids. Trimming left V 3 bases short and J 3 bases short, with 11 bases between. Germline loops: CDR1 MNHNS, CDR2 SASEGT. CDR3 amino acids: CASSDRPGDYGYTF. CDR3 coding DNA: TGTGCCAGCAGTGACAGGCCAGGGGACTATGGCTACACCTTC.

This clone was detected a few times. CDR3: CASSFGQTNQPQHF. DNA of the CDR3: TGTGCCAGCAGCTTCGGACAGACCAATCAGCCCCAGCATTTT. V is TRBV11-2 and J is TRBJ1-5; the D gene is possibly TRBD1 (6 bases). Looked up from germline, CDR1 is SGHAT and CDR2 is FQNNGV. V was trimmed by 3 bases and J by 3 bases, leaving 9 bases between them. There are 14 residues in the CDR3. Full variable domain (outside the CDR3, taken from reference TRBV11-2 and TRBJ1-5): EAGVAQSPRYKIIEKRQSVAFWCNPISGHATLYWYQQILGQGPKLLIQFQNNGVVDDSQLPKDRFSAERLKGVDSTLKIQPAKLEDSAVYLCASSFGQTNQPQHFGDGTRLSIL.

The chain joins TRBV27 to TRBJ2-5, with 10 positions matching TRBD1. The end of the DNA fits TRBJ2-7 better, so the J call may be wrong. The CDR3 is 16 residues long. The germline V gene encodes CDR1 MNHEY and CDR2 SMNVEV (reference sequence). The CDR3 loop is CASSLGDRGLSYEQYF. DNA for the CDR3: TGTGCCAGCAGTTTAGGCGACAGGGGGCTGTCCTACGAGCAGTACTTC.

The chain recombines TRBV27 with TRBJ2-7; 10 bases line up with TRBD1. CDR3 length: 16 amino acids. V lost 2 bases and J lost 1; bases outside the gene matches: 5. CDR1 and CDR2 from the germline V gene are MNHEY and SMNVEV (reference sequence). CDR3 region: CASSLGDRGLSYEQYF. The CDR3 DNA is TGTGCCAGCAGTTTAGGCGACAGGGGGCTGTCCTACGAGCAGTACTTC.

The rearrangement links TRBV29-1 to TRBJ2-1, with 12 bases fitting TRBD2. CDR1 is SQVTM, CDR2 ANQGSEA, per germline. The V and J ends lost 4 bases and 12 bases, in that order; junction bases with no gene match: 10. The CDR3 is made up of 14 amino acids. The CDR3: CSVASGRGSLGQFF. The CDR3 DNA sequence: TGCAGCGTTGCTAGCGGGAGGGGTTCCCTGGGGCAGTTCTTC.

The V and J genes are TRBV7-8 and TRBJ2-7; D is unclear. The CDR3 length is 16 residues. V lost 5 bases and J lost 6, with 23 bases in between. In germline, CDR1 is SGHVS, CDR2 FQNEAQ. Here the CDR3 DNA reads TGTGCCAGCAGCCCTCCTCAGGCATTCCCCATGCCCGAGCAGTACTTC. Amino acids: CASSPPQAFPMPEQYF.

J is TRBJ2-3 and V is TRBV5-8; 10 bases fit TRBD2. The V segment lost 1 base and the J segment 4 bases; nucleotides outside the gene matches: 6. CDR3 size: 16 residues. Germline values: CDR1 SGHTS, CDR2 YDEGEE. The chain's CDR3 is CASSLTSGTVADTQYF. The CDR3 DNA sequence: TGTGCCAGCAGCTTGACTAGCGGGACGGTTGCAGATACGCAGTATTTT.

The V call is TRBV15, the J call TRBJ2-1; 12 bases match TRBD2. CDR1 and CDR2 (germline): LNHNV, YYDKDF (reference sequence). Trimming cost V 1 base and J 10 bases; bases outside gene matches: 8. CDR3 length: 16 amino acids. In nucleotides, the CDR3 is TGTGCCACCAGCAGAGCTCCTAGCGGGAGGGCCCAGGAGCAGTTCTTC. It yields the protein CATSRAPSGRAQEQFF.

The chain is built from TRBV5-1 and TRBJ1-2; 9 nucleotides align to TRBD1. The CDR3 totals 17 residues. Germline CDR1 SGHRS, CDR2 YFSETQ. V lost 5 bases, J lost 4 bases, and 15 bases stayed unmatched. The CDR3 sequence: CASSFRNAQGAIYGYTF. The CDR3 DNA sequence: TGCGCCAGCAGTTTCCGAAATGCACAGGGGGCGATCTATGGCTACACCTTC. The full variable domain, completed using reference TRBV5-1 and TRBJ1-2, is KAGVTQTPRYLIKTRGQQVTLSCSPISGHRSVSWYQQTPGQGLQFLFEYFSETQRNKGNFPGRFSGRQFSNSRSEMNVSTLELGDSALYLCASSFRNAQGAIYGYTFGSGTRLTVV.

J is TRBJ2-1 and V is TRBV7-2; 8 nucleotides agree with TRBD1. The CDR3 length is 17 residues. V trimming: 1 base; J trimming: 2 bases; junction bases outside the gene matches: 7. Germline values: CDR1 SGHTA, CDR2 FQGNSA. CDR3 coding DNA: TGTGCCAGCAGCTTAGTGTGGGCAGGGGGCACCTACAATGAGCAGTTCTTC. Protein sequence: CASSLVWAGGTYNEQFF. The full variable domain, in which reference TRBV7-2 and TRBJ2-1 provide the parts outside the CDR3, is GAGVSQSPSNKVTEKGKDVELRCDPISGHTALYWYRQSLGQGLEFLIYFQGNSAPDKSGLPSDRFSAERTGGSVSTLTIQRTQQEDSAVYLCASSLVWAGGTYNEQFFGPGTRLTVL.

The chain is built from TRBV5-4 and TRBJ2-1; no reliable D call. The CDR3 contains 12 residues. Trimming shortened V by 0 bases and J by 7 bases, and 5 bases separated the two germline ends. Germline loops: CDR1 SGHNT, CDR2 YYREEE (reference sequence). This CDR3 is CASSLDGNEQFF. The CDR3 nucleotides read TGTGCCAGCAGCTTGGACGGGAATGAGCAGTTCTTC.

V and J are TRBV29-1 and TRBJ1-1; 7 bases agree with TRBD1. Germline V CDR1 and CDR2: SQVTM, ANQGSEA. Trimming took 7 bases from V and 5 from J; bases not matched to a gene: 13. This CDR3 is 14 amino acids long. CDR3 sequence reads: CSALRGKVGTEAFF. Here the CDR3 DNA reads TGCAGCGCCCTCAGGGGGAAGGTTGGAACTGAAGCTTTCTTT.

The chain is built from TRBV27 and TRBJ1-5; TRBD1 matches at 8 bases. The trim removed 5 bases at V and 4 bases at J, leaving 7 bases unmatched. Germline V gives CDR1 MNHEY, CDR2 SMNVEV (reference sequence). The CDR3 contains 15 residues. The CDR3 DNA follows: TGTGCCAGCAGTCTATTCAGGGGGCCAAATCAGCCCCAGCATTTT. It codes for CASSLFRGPNQPQHF.